The entry below gives a single TCR beta chain sequence along with its context. The data are from a study of blood T cell repertoires in COVID-19. Overall study: Sites across the United States, Italy and Spain contributed samples from acute and convalescent COVID-19. PBMCs, B-cell-depleted T cells, or T cells were the source of the cDNA or gDNA that made up the material.

Germline V gene data show CDR1 as KGHDR and CDR2 as SFDVKD. The ends lost 9 bases at V and 8 bases at J; junction bases unmatched: 12. The CDR3 is made up of 14 amino acids. Authors' analysis steps: It was from reference gene primer amplification that nucleated cell counts were estimated. Method: immunoSEQ multiplex PCR; TCRdb's copy keeps in-frame clones and lacks some. V, J and clone size are taken as reported in that table, and D and trimming were inferred from the DNA itself. This table has 230,000 or so clones, 87% appearing once. The J gene is TRBJ1-2, the V gene TRBV24-1; 9 nucleotides align to TRBD1. This clonotype was sampled from a man in his forties with active or convalescent COVID-19. Material for sequencing was peripheral blood. This CDR3 is CATRGTGRVEGYTF. CDR3 in DNA: TGTGCCACCCGAGGGACAGGGCGCGTGGAGGGCTACACCTTC.